One sample yielded the 4 T cell receptor beta chains listed below, sequenced in a study of cytomegalovirus exposure and HLA in healthy donors (TCRdb year 2017). Libraries were made using the immunoSEQ multiplex PCR assay. For the multiplex PCR, a mixture combining 60 forward primers for TCR Vbeta segments and 13 reverse primers for TCR Jbeta segments was used. TCRdb took over this immuneACCESS table, retaining in-frame rearrangements with V and J assigned. Such tables are incomplete; in checked studies, under half of the missing clones stem from an unresolved V gene, and the remainder is unexplained. Across this sample there are over 150,000 clones, with 70% to 85% seen only once. The ten largest make up around 1.9% of the sample. Sequenced: PBMCs. The receptors stem from a man aged 35-49 years in good health and CMV-seronegative.

This clone was counted a single time. This chain links TRBV2 with TRBJ2-1, with 9 bases lining up with TRBD2. Trimming at V came to 0 bases and at J to 5 bases, leaving 5 bases not matched to a gene. From germline, CDR1 is SNHLY and CDR2 FYNNEI. The CDR3 contains 16 residues. The CDR3 spells CASSEAGTSWNNEQFF. For the CDR3, the DNA is TGTGCCAGCAGTGAAGCTGGGACTAGCTGGAACAATGAGCAGTTCTTC.

The V gene is TRBV30, the J gene TRBJ2-1; 13 positions match TRBD2. The ends lost 2 bases at V and 9 bases at J; junction bases unmatched: 7. CDR3 length: 15 amino acids. CDR1 is GTSNPN, CDR2 SVGIG, per germline (reference sequence). The CDR3, as DNA: TGTGCCTGGAGTAATGGACTAGCGGGAGCAGGTGAGCAGTTCTTC. It specifies CAWSNGLAGAGEQFF.

This clone was detected a few times. The chain is built from TRBV4-1 and TRBJ2-5, with no clear D. Per germline, CDR1 MGHRA and CDR2 YSYEKL. Trimming removed 2 bases from V and 4 bases from J, with 8 bases in between. This CDR3 comprises 13 residues. The CDR3 here is CASSQSIGETQYF. The CDR3 coding sequence is TGCGCCAGCAGCCAATCCATCGGAGAGACCCAGTACTTC.

The chain recombines TRBV27 with TRBJ1-2; 8 positions match TRBD1. V was clipped by 3 bases and J by 3 bases; unmatched bases: 6. The length of the CDR3 is 15 residues. CDR1 is MNHEY and CDR2 is SMNVEV in the germline V gene (reference sequence). In nucleotides, the CDR3 is TGTGCCAGCAGTTTGGCCCCGACAGGGGACTATGGCTACACCTTC. Translation gives CASSLAPTGDYGYTF.